The 26 T cell receptor beta chains below all came from one sample that was sequenced in a study of cytomegalovirus exposure and HLA in healthy donors. Researchers ran the PCR with 60 Vbeta and 13 Jbeta primers. Assay used: immunoSEQ multiplex PCR; TCRdb lists only in-frame clones, some missing. The sample has about 120,000 clones; roughly 68% are singletons. Sequencing was carried out using PBMCs. The receptors were gathered from a man younger than 40 in good health and CMV-seropositive.

This clone has just a few counts. This chain uses TRBV5-4 with TRBJ2-1; 10 bases map to TRBD2. Germline CDR1 reads SGHNT; CDR2 reads YYREEE (reference sequence). V lost 0 bases and J lost 6; bases outside the gene matches: 3. CDR3 length: 15 amino acids. The DNA of the CDR3 is TGTGCCAGCAGCTTGGGGAGCGGGGGGGTCAATGAGCAGTTCTTC. This sequence encodes CASSLGSGGVNEQFF.

This clone was observed a few times. The rearrangement links TRBV4-3 to TRBJ2-4, with a possible D match to TRBD2 (6 bases). The ends were cut back, 1 base at V and 5 bases at J, with 21 bases in the middle. There are 18 residues in the CDR3. CDR1 and CDR2 from the germline V gene are LGHNA and YSLEER. The CDR3 nucleotides are TGCGCCAGCAGCCAAGTACAGCTACCGGGAGAAAAGGAAAACATTCAGTACTTC. Its translation is CASSQVQLPGEKENIQYF.

The chain combines TRBV18 with TRBJ1-2; tentative D call: TRBD1 (5 bases). Germline loops: CDR1 KGHSH, CDR2 LQKENI. V shed 2 bases and J shed 7 bases, with 14 bases lying between them. The length of the CDR3 is 14 residues. CDR3: CASSPDSGLGGYTF. CDR3 DNA: TGTGCCAGCTCACCAGATTCAGGGTTAGGTGGCTACACCTTC.

This clone appeared a few times. The chain couples TRBV29-1 to TRBJ2-3; D is unresolved. The ends were cut back, 7 bases at V and 4 bases at J, with 18 bases in the middle. Looked up from germline, CDR1 is SQVTM and CDR2 is ANQGSEA. The CDR3 is made up of 14 amino acids. CDR3 sequence (DNA): TGCAGCGCCGCATTAGTAATTCCGGCAGATACGCAGTATTTT. Its translation: CSAALVIPADTQYF.

This rearrangement joins TRBV19 to TRBJ1-2, with D perhaps TRBD1 (6 bases). V was shortened by 9 bases and J by 0 bases, with 20 bases between the two germline ends. Germline CDR1 is LNHDA and CDR2 is SQIVND (reference sequence). The CDR3 consists of 16 residues. The CDR3 protein is CASRYRAERANYGYTF. CDR3 sequence (DNA): TGTGCCAGCAGATACAGGGCCGAACGAGCTAACTATGGCTACACCTTC.

The CDR3 nucleotides read TGTGCCAGCAGCCGAAAAGGCGGGACAGAGGACTTAGGGCAGTTCTTC. This encodes CASSRKGGTEDLGQFF. This chain links TRBV5-6 with TRBJ2-1, with TRBD1 as a possible D gene (7 bases). Trimming shortened V by 4 bases and J by 12 bases, and 26 bases separated the two germline ends. This CDR3 spans 16 amino acids. Per germline, CDR1 SGHDT and CDR2 YYEEEE.

The rearrangement links TRBV5-4 to TRBJ2-3; perhaps TRBD2 as D (7 bases). Between the trimmed V and J ends, which lost 0 bases and 7 bases, there was a span of 18 bases. This CDR3 has 16 amino acids. Germline values: CDR1 SGHNT, CDR2 YYREEE (reference sequence). For the CDR3, the DNA is TGTGCCAGCAGCTTGGCCACGGGGGGCCTCGGGAATACGCAGTATTTT. Translation: CASSLATGGLGNTQYF.

The gene calls are TRBV4-3 and TRBJ1-5; no reliable D call. Looked up from germline, CDR1 is LGHNA and CDR2 is YSLEER. The V and J ends lost 5 bases and 0 bases respectively, with 11 bases between them. The CDR3 totals 15 residues. CDR3 region: CASSWRVNSNQPQHF. CDR3 DNA: TGCGCCAGCAGCTGGAGGGTTAATAGCAATCAGCCCCAGCATTTT.

This sequence joins TRBV9 and TRBJ1-2; 8 bases map to TRBD1. V lost 0 bases to trimming and J lost 5 bases; unmatched junction nucleotides: 3. Germline-derived CDR1 and CDR2 are SGDLS and YYNGEE. This CDR3 region has 14 residues. In DNA form, the CDR3 reads TGTGCCAGCAGCGTAGGGGACAGGCCTTATGGCTACACCTTC. Translation: CASSVGDRPYGYTF.

In its sample, this clone was seen a few times. CDR3 region: CASSVRGTEAFF. The CDR3 DNA reads TGTGCCAGCTCAGTCAGGGGGACTGAAGCTTTCTTT. The chain combines TRBV18 with TRBJ1-1, with 7 bases aligning to TRBD1. Germline V gene lookup returns CDR1 KGHSH and CDR2 LQKENI. V was pared by 5 bases and J by 5 bases, with 2 bases of the junction left unmatched. The CDR3 sequence is 12 residues long. Using reference TRBV18 and TRBJ1-1 for the parts outside the CDR3, the full variable domain is NAGVMQNPRHLVRRRGQEARLRCSPMKGHSHVYWYRQLPEEGLKFMVYLQKENIIDESGMPKERFSAEFPKEGPSILRIQQVVRGDSAAYFCASSVRGTEAFFGQGTRLTVV.

The rearrangement links TRBV19 to TRBJ1-3; 10 bases map to TRBD1. V was pared by 4 bases and J by 0 bases, with 6 bases of the junction left unmatched. Germline V gene sequence: CDR1 LNHDA, CDR2 SQIVND (reference sequence). This CDR3 region has 17 residues. The CDR3 sequence: CASSSLDRGSSGNTIYF. CDR3 DNA: TGTGCCAGTAGTAGTTTGGACAGGGGGAGCTCTGGAAACACCATATATTTT.

The V and J genes are TRBV4-3 and TRBJ2-2; TRBD1 aligns across 9 bases. The CDR3 sequence is 15 residues long. Germline V gives CDR1 LGHNA, CDR2 YSLEER. The trim removed 5 bases at V and 4 bases at J, leaving 5 bases unmatched. CDR3 nucleotide sequence: TGCGCCAGCAGCTACCACAGGGGGCCCACCGGGGAGCTGTTTTTT. The encoded protein is CASSYHRGPTGELFF.

This clone has just a few counts. The chain couples TRBV7-3 to TRBJ2-1, with 9 bases that match TRBD2. Germline CDR1 SGHTA, CDR2 FQGTGA. CDR3 length: 15 residues. The V gene end was trimmed by 4 bases and the J gene end by 4 bases; junction bases not matched to a gene: 5. The CDR3 DNA sequence: TGTGCCAGCAGCTCCGGCGGGGGGGGGTACAATGAGCAGTTCTTC. This codes for CASSSGGGGYNEQFF.

The chain employs TRBV2 and TRBJ2-7; TRBD2 is a possible D gene (6 bases). CDR1 SNHLY and CDR2 FYNNEI come from the germline V gene. The length of the CDR3 is 15 residues. The germline V and J ends were trimmed by 8 bases and 5 bases, with 22 bases remaining between them. This CDR3 is CASGKDRGSTDEQYF. CDR3 coding DNA: TGTGCCAGCGGTAAAGACCGGGGGTCAACGGACGAGCAGTACTTC.

The chain uses TRBV28 and TRBJ1-5, with 7 bases aligning to TRBD1. V shed 5 bases and J 4 bases; nucleotides not matched to a gene: 8. CDR3 length: 15 residues. In germline, CDR1 is MDHEN, CDR2 SYDVKM. The CDR3 here is CASSRDRASNQPQHF. CDR3 sequence (DNA): TGTGCCAGCAGTCGCGACAGGGCTTCTAATCAGCCCCAGCATTTT.

J is TRBJ1-1 and V is TRBV11-2; tentatively, D is TRBD1 (6 bases). Germline V gene lookup returns CDR1 SGHAT and CDR2 FQNNGV. Trimming stripped 7 bases from V and 0 bases from J, with 9 bases between. There are 13 residues in the CDR3. CDR3 DNA sequence: TGTGCCAGCACCGGGACACTGAACACTGAAGCTTTCTTT. Its protein is CASTGTLNTEAFF.

V and J are TRBV10-3 and TRBJ1-1, with 8 bases identical to TRBD1. This CDR3 has 15 amino acids. Germline assignment: CDR1 ENHRY and CDR2 SYGVKD. V shed 2 bases, J shed 4 bases, and the junction held 6 bases outside the gene matches. The CDR3 protein is CAISEKGQAITEAFF. DNA for the CDR3: TGTGCCATCAGTGAGAAGGGACAGGCTATCACTGAAGCTTTCTTT.

The DNA for the CDR3 is TGCGCCAGCAGCTTGGTCCCTAGACAGGGGGCTACGAACACTGAAGCTTTCTTT. Its translation: CASSLVPRQGATNTEAFF. The V gene is TRBV5-1, the J gene TRBJ1-1; 10 positions agree with TRBD1. This CDR3 region has 18 residues. The V and J ends lost 0 bases and 1 base, in that order; junction bases with no gene match: 9. Germline assignment: CDR1 SGHRS and CDR2 YFSETQ. The full variable domain, in which reference TRBV5-1 and TRBJ1-1 provide the parts outside the CDR3, is KAGVTQTPRYLIKTRGQQVTLSCSPISGHRSVSWYQQTPGQGLQFLFEYFSETQRNKGNFPGRFSGRQFSNSRSEMNVSTLELGDSALYLCASSLVPRQGATNTEAFFGQGTRLTVV.

This clone was seen only a few times. The chain has TRBV6-5 and TRBJ2-7, with 7 positions matching TRBD1. The germline V gene has CDR1 MNHEY and CDR2 SVGAGI. Trimming cost V 2 bases and J 3 bases; bases outside gene matches: 1. The CDR3 has 13 residues. For the CDR3, the DNA is TGTGCCAGCAGTTACGGGACAGACTACGAGCAGTACGTC. Translation gives CASSYGTDYEQYV.

The chain employs TRBV19 and TRBJ1-1, with TRBD1 matching 7 bases. The V segment lost 7 bases and the J segment 6 bases; nucleotides outside the gene matches: 8. Germline V gene lookup returns CDR1 LNHDA and CDR2 SQIVND (reference sequence). This CDR3 comprises 13 residues. This CDR3 is CASTLGGAAEAFF. CDR3 bases: TGTGCCAGTACCCTAGGGGGCGCCGCTGAAGCTTTCTTT.

This clone was seen only a few times. The rearrangement joins TRBV6-1 to TRBJ1-2; tentative D call: TRBD1 (6 bases). Deletions cut 0 bases from V and 4 bases from J, with 18 bases between. The CDR3 is 17 amino acids. Per the germline V gene, CDR1 is MNHNS and CDR2 is SASEGT. Here the CDR3 DNA reads TGTGCCAGCAGTGAAGCCTGGGGGGGCCTGGGTATCTATGGCTACACCTTC. This gives the protein CASSEAWGGLGIYGYTF.

J is TRBJ2-3 and V is TRBV5-8, with 11 bases matching TRBD1. The germline gives CDR1 SGHTS, CDR2 YDEGEE. The CDR3 totals 16 residues. J was trimmed by 4 bases and V by 2 bases; bases with no gene match: 6. CDR3 nucleotide sequence: TGTGCCAGCAGCTTAGGGACAGGGGGTCGCGCAGATACGCAGTATTTT. This translates into CASSLGTGGRADTQYF. Based on the CDR3 plus reference TRBV5-8 and TRBJ2-3, the full variable domain is EAGVTQSPTHLIKTRGQQATLRCSPISGHTSVYWYQQALGLGLQFLLWYDEGEERNRGNFPPRFSGRQFPNYSSELNVNALELEDSALYLCASSLGTGGRADTQYFGPGTRLTVL.

This chain connects TRBV9 to TRBJ2-1; possibly TRBD2 for D (5 bases). Trimming stripped 3 bases from V and 4 bases from J, with 8 bases between. The length of the CDR3 is 13 residues. Germline lookup yields CDR1 SGDLS and CDR2 YYNGEE. This CDR3 is CASSAGLYNEQFF. The CDR3 DNA is TGTGCCAGCAGCGCGGGGTTATACAATGAGCAGTTCTTC. Full variable domain (remainder filled in from reference TRBV9 and TRBJ2-1): DSGVTQTPKHLITATGQRVTLRCSPRSGDLSVYWYQQSLDQGLQFLIQYYNGEERAKGNILERFSAQQFPDLHSELNLSSLELGDSALYFCASSAGLYNEQFFGPGTRLTVL.

This clone was detected once. The CDR3 loop is CASSVARTGDYEQYF. The CDR3 DNA sequence: TGTGCCAGCAGCGTAGCAAGGACAGGGGATTACGAGCAGTACTTC. The gene calls are TRBV9 and TRBJ2-7; TRBD1 matches 9 bases. The J segment lost 4 bases and the V segment lost 0 bases, leaving 5 bases of the junction unmatched. Germline assignment: CDR1 SGDLS and CDR2 YYNGEE. The CDR3 sequence is 15 residues long.

V usage is TRBV7-3 and J usage is TRBJ2-2, with 7 bases matching TRBD2. The CDR3 covers 15 residues. With V trimmed by 1 base and J by 1 base, 0 bases remained unmatched. CDR1 SGHTA and CDR2 FQGTGA come from the germline V gene. CDR3 bases: TGTGCCAGCAGCTTAAGCGGGGGGAACACCGGGGAGCTGTTTTTT. Protein product: CASSLSGGNTGELFF.

The genes are TRBV4-1 and TRBJ1-5, with TRBD1 matching over 8 bases. This CDR3 comprises 22 residues. Trimming cost V 4 bases and J 10 bases; bases outside gene matches: 33. Germline lookup yields CDR1 MGHRA and CDR2 YSYEKL. The CDR3 DNA reads as TGCGCCAGCAGCCCACTCTGGAACAGGGGGGGTTCGAAGTTGTCGTCGGCATCCCCCCAGCATTTT. It yields the protein CASSPLWNRGGSKLSSASPQHF.